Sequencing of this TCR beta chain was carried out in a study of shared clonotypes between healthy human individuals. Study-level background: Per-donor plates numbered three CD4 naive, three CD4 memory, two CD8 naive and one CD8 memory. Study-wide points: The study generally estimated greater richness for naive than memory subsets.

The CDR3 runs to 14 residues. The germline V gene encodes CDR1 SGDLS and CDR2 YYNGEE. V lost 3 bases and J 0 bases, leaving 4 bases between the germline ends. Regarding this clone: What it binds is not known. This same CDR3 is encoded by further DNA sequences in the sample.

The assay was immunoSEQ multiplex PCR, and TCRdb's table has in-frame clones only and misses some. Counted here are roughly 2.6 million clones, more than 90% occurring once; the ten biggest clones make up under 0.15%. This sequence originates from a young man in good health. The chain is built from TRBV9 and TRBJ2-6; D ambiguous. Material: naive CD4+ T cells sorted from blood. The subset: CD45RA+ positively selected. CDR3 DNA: TGTGCCAGCAGCGCCAGCTCTGGGGCCAACGTCCTGACTTTC. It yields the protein CASSASSGANVLTF. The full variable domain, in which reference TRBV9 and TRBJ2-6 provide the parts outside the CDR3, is DSGVTQTPKHLITATGQRVTLRCSPRSGDLSVYWYQQSLDQGLQFLIQYYNGEERAKGNILERFSAQQFPDLHSELNLSSLELGDSALYFCASSASSGANVLTFGAGSRLTVL.